This TCR beta chain derives from a study of T cell responses to AZD1222 COVID-19 vaccine. The overall study: Second doses were pooled across both intervals (about 4 or about 12 weeks).

Whole-study results and caveats: It should be noted that donors were predominantly white British and more often female, and clonal diversity was possibly underestimated. Nearly half of the spike-specific TCRs reportedly recognize variant regions that carry no mutations.

On this clone: Antigen specificity is unknown.

Deletions cut 5 bases from V and 5 bases from J, with 7 bases between. There are 12 residues in the CDR3. The V gene's germline CDR1 is SGHNT and CDR2 YENEEA. Only in-frame clones appear in the TCRdb table, and some are missing; sequencing was by immunoSEQ multiplex PCR. The data contain roughly 170,000 clones, 85% to 95% of them singletons. This sequence originates from an adult in good health. The sequencing here drew on peripheral blood, taken on day 0 of AZD1222 vaccination. The chain employs TRBV11-3 and TRBJ2-1; D perhaps matches TRBD1 (6 bases). CDR3 sequence reads: CASSRTDNEQFF. CDR3 nucleotide sequence: TGTGCCAGCAGCCGGACAGACAATGAGCAGTTCTTC.